Below are 21 T cell receptor beta chains sequenced from a single sample in a study of Tregs in tolerant kidney transplant recipients. Repertoires were generated with immunoSEQ multiplex PCR, while TCRdb's copy carries only in-frame clones and drops some. The table shows about 88,000 clones, with more than 90% occurring only once. The source material was CD8+ T cells from blood. The receptor source for this set is a human donor in good health.

The chain joins TRBV6-5 to TRBJ1-2, with a weak D call TRBD1 (6 bases). The CDR3 runs to 13 residues. Germline V lookup: CDR1 MNHEY, CDR2 SVGAGI. With 6 bases removed from V and 4 bases from J, the gap between germline ends came to 12 bases. For the CDR3, the DNA is TGTGCCAGCAGCTGGGGGCGGAGCTATGGCTACACCTTC. Translating gives CASSWGRSYGYTF.

For the CDR3, the DNA is TGTGCCAGCAGTCATACAGGGTCCGCCTTCGACGAGCAGTACTTC. Its protein product is CASSHTGSAFDEQYF. The chain uses TRBV27 and TRBJ2-7; perhaps TRBD1 as D (6 bases). V was clipped by 5 bases and J by 5 bases, with 19 bases between them. The CDR3 consists of 15 residues. In germline, CDR1 is MNHEY, CDR2 SMNVEV (reference sequence).

V and J are TRBV6-5 and TRBJ2-7; 9 nucleotides align to TRBD1. The CDR3 has 15 residues. The germline V gene has CDR1 MNHEY and CDR2 SVGAGI. Trimming took 2 bases from V and 0 from J; bases not matched to a gene: 2. The CDR3 nucleotides read TGTGCCAGCAGTTACGGGACAGGGAGCTCCTACGAGCAGTACTTC. Translated: CASSYGTGSSYEQYF.

On this clone: Other DNA sequences in the same sample also yield this CDR3. The V gene is TRBV4-1, the J gene TRBJ2-7, with unresolved D. Trimming took 3 bases from V and 2 from J, leaving 2 bases between them. CDR1 is MGHRA and CDR2 is YSYEKL in the germline V gene. This CDR3 region has 11 residues. CDR3 DNA: TGCGCCAGCAGCCAGGCCTACGAGCAGTACTTC. This sequence encodes CASSQAYEQYF.

This clone was observed a few times. This chain connects TRBV30 to TRBJ2-7; no clear D. V was pared by 0 bases and J by 0 bases, with 6 bases between. Germline V gives CDR1 GTSNPN, CDR2 SVGIG (reference sequence). The CDR3 totals 13 residues. CDR3 DNA: TGTGCCTGGAGTGTAATACCCTCCTACGAGCAGTACTTC. This sequence encodes CAWSVIPSYEQYF.

This chain uses TRBV2 with TRBJ1-2; 9 nucleotides agree with TRBD1. Germline-derived CDR1 and CDR2 are SNHLY and FYNNEI. The V segment lost 3 bases and the J segment 2 bases; nucleotides outside the gene matches: 4. The CDR3 totals 15 residues. The CDR3 protein is CASSDRDRENYGYTF. CDR3 nucleotides: TGTGCCAGCAGTGACCGGGACAGGGAGAACTATGGCTACACCTTC.

CDR3 nucleotides: TGTGCCATCAGTGAACTGGGGGAGAGCTACGAGCAGTACTTC. Protein: CAISELGESYEQYF. This sequence joins TRBV10-3 and TRBJ2-7; the D call may be TRBD1 or TRBD2 (5 bases each). This CDR3 region has 14 residues. Trimming left V 3 bases short and J 3 bases short, with 12 bases between. The germline V gene has CDR1 ENHRY and CDR2 SYGVKD.

The chain combines TRBV11-2 with TRBJ1-5; 8 positions agree with TRBD1. The V and J ends lost 1 base and 5 bases, in that order; junction bases with no gene match: 7. CDR3 length equals 16 residues. From germline, CDR1 is SGHAT and CDR2 FQNNGV. The DNA of the CDR3 is TGTGCCAGCAGCTTAGGGGCAGGGGGCACCTATCAGCCCCAGCATTTT. Translated, it gives CASSLGAGGTYQPQHF. The full variable domain, rest sourced from reference TRBV11-2 and TRBJ1-5, is EAGVAQSPRYKIIEKRQSVAFWCNPISGHATLYWYQQILGQGPKLLIQFQNNGVVDDSQLPKDRFSAERLKGVDSTLKIQPAKLEDSAVYLCASSLGAGGTYQPQHFGDGTRLSIL.

The CDR3, as DNA: TGTGCCAGCAGGCGGACAGGACACGAGCAGTACTTC. It encodes CASRRTGHEQYF. The chain carries TRBV2 and TRBJ2-7; 7 bases are a match to TRBD1. CDR3 length: 12 residues. J gave up 5 bases and V 6 bases, and 4 bases lay outside the gene matches. Germline loops: CDR1 SNHLY, CDR2 FYNNEI.

V and J are TRBV4-1 and TRBJ1-4; 10 positions match TRBD1. The CDR3 is made up of 17 amino acids. V lost 1 base and J lost 2; bases outside the gene matches: 4. The germline V gene has CDR1 MGHRA and CDR2 YSYEKL. The CDR3 DNA sequence: TGCGCCAGCAGCCAAGTTGGGACAGGGGCTACTAATGAAAAACTGTTTTTT. Protein: CASSQVGTGATNEKLFF.

This clone came up once. The chain joins TRBV4-1 to TRBJ1-4; tentatively, D is TRBD1 (5 bases). The CDR3 runs 15 residues. Germline-derived CDR1 and CDR2 are MGHRA and YSYEKL. V lost 2 bases and J lost 6, with 13 bases in between. The CDR3 is CASSQLGRADEKLFF. CDR3 bases: TGCGCCAGCAGCCAACTCGGCAGGGCGGATGAAAAACTGTTTTTT.

The chain combines TRBV7-9 with TRBJ2-1, with D possibly matching TRBD2 (5 bases). The germline CDR1 and CDR2 sequences are SEHNR and FQNEAQ (reference sequence). The V and J ends lost 3 bases and 5 bases respectively, with 14 bases between them. There are 15 residues in the CDR3. Here the CDR3 DNA reads TGTGCCAGCAGCTTTTCGGAGATCGGGGACAATGAGCAGTTCTTC. Translation: CASSFSEIGDNEQFF. The variable domain in full, completed from reference TRBV7-9 and TRBJ2-1, reads DTGVSQNPRHKITKRGQNVTFRCDPISEHNRLYWYRQTLGQGPEFLTYFQNEAQLEKSRLLSDRFSAERPKGSFSTLEIQRTEQGDSAMYLCASSFSEIGDNEQFFGPGTRLTVL.

The chain couples TRBV4-1 to TRBJ2-1; perhaps TRBD2 as D (6 bases). V was clipped by 2 bases and J by 6 bases, with 8 bases between them. CDR1 and CDR2 (germline): MGHRA, YSYEKL. The CDR3 has 13 residues. This CDR3 reads CASSQTEGNEQFF. The CDR3 DNA follows: TGCGCCAGCAGCCAAACGGAGGGCAATGAGCAGTTCTTC.

V usage is TRBV6-5 and J usage is TRBJ1-1, with no clear D. The V gene's germline CDR1 is MNHEY and CDR2 SVGAGI. The CDR3 consists of 11 residues. V lost 2 bases and J 5 bases, leaving 3 bases between the germline ends. Written as DNA, the CDR3 is TGTGCCAGCAGTTACCAAACTGAAGCTTTCTTT. Its protein product is CASSYQTEAFF.

The gene calls are TRBV5-5 and TRBJ2-2; D is undetermined. In germline, CDR1 is SGHKS, CDR2 YYEKEE (reference sequence). This CDR3 spans 14 amino acids. The V end was cut by 2 bases, the J end by 0 bases, with 5 bases between. CDR3 DNA: TGTGCCAGCAGCTTCACCGCGAACACCGGGGAGCTGTTTTTT. Residues: CASSFTANTGELFF.

The chain is built from TRBV29-1 and TRBJ2-7; 7 bases are shared with TRBD2. The CDR3 is 14 residues long. Germline CDR1 SQVTM, CDR2 ANQGSEA. J lost 2 bases, V lost 3 bases, and 7 bases had no gene match. The CDR3 DNA reads as TGCAGCGTTGACTTCCCCGGGAGGCCCTACGAGCAGTACTTC. This translates into CSVDFPGRPYEQYF.

The chain couples TRBV6-5 to TRBJ1-1; TRBD1 agrees at 8 bases. The CDR3 runs to 14 residues. Per the germline V gene, CDR1 is MNHEY and CDR2 is SVGAGI. V shed 2 bases and J 5 bases; nucleotides not matched to a gene: 4. This CDR3 reads CASSYHRGSTEAFF. CDR3 sequence (DNA): TGTGCCAGCAGTTACCACAGGGGGTCTACTGAAGCTTTCTTT.

The V gene is TRBV27, the J gene TRBJ1-4; 7 bases are a match to TRBD1. CDR1 MNHEY and CDR2 SMNVEV come from the germline V gene (reference sequence). V trimming: 5 bases; J trimming: 8 bases; junction bases outside the gene matches: 8. The CDR3 consists of 14 residues. The chain's CDR3 is CASSLTGPREKLFF. CDR3 DNA sequence: TGTGCCAGCAGTCTGACAGGGCCCAGGGAAAAACTGTTTTTT.

This chain links TRBV7-9 with TRBJ2-3; 8 nucleotides match TRBD2. The V gene's germline CDR1 is SEHNR and CDR2 FQNEAQ (reference sequence). This CDR3 comprises 15 residues. The V and J ends lost 1 base and 3 bases, in that order; junction bases with no gene match: 3. This chain's CDR3 is CASSLVASGTDTQYF. The CDR3 DNA follows: TGTGCCAGCAGCTTAGTAGCTAGCGGGACAGATACGCAGTATTTT.

The chain employs TRBV4-1 and TRBJ2-1; TRBD2 aligns across 7 bases. From germline, CDR1 is MGHRA and CDR2 YSYEKL. The V and J ends lost 1 base and 5 bases, in that order; junction bases with no gene match: 11. The CDR3 is 17 amino acids. CDR3 DNA sequence: TGCGCCAGCAGCCAAGTAGGCCGGACTAGATCCCACAATGAGCAGTTCTTC. It specifies CASSQVGRTRSHNEQFF.

This clone was detected only once. This chain uses TRBV13 with TRBJ2-7; 9 bases match TRBD2. The germline gives CDR1 PRHDT, CDR2 FYEKMQ (reference sequence). The CDR3 loop spans 16 amino acids. V lost 4 bases to trimming and J lost 0 bases; unmatched junction nucleotides: 7. This CDR3 is CASSSISGGVSYEQYF. CDR3 coding DNA: TGTGCCAGCAGCTCAATTAGCGGGGGAGTCTCCTACGAGCAGTACTTC.